This T cell receptor beta chain appears in the sequencing data of a study of cytomegalovirus exposure and HLA in healthy donors. Across the whole study: A previous analysis identified 100 million to 120 million unique TCR beta sequences derived from some 200 million T cells.

Study-wide results and limits: In a later analysis, parvovirus B19, influenza, CMV and Epstein-Barr virus appeared linked to several top co-occurrence clusters. An analysis that was carried out later associated some 17,000 TCR beta sequences with HLA alleles at 0.05 false discovery rate. In a later analysis, a missense DCLRE1C variant was linked to TCR beta V- and J-gene trimming.

Concerning this clone itself: Its cognate antigen is unknown.

The CDR3 contains 19 residues. V lost 8 bases, J lost 0 bases, and 16 bases stayed unmatched. Germline values: CDR1 MNHGY, CDR2 SVAAGI. 13 Jbeta primers and 60 Vbeta primers were used for the PCR. Measured with immunoSEQ multiplex PCR; TCRdb has only the in-frame clones, and not every one. The data show 180,000 or so clones, around 80% seen once. The rearrangement joins TRBV6-9 to TRBJ2-1, with TRBD2 identical over 10 bases. The sequenced material came from PBMCs. The origin of this receptor is a woman in her fifties or sixties in good health and CMV-seropositive. The CDR3 reads CASPLRGSGGTSSYNEQFF. CDR3 in DNA: TGTGCCAGCCCCCTCCGAGGTAGCGGGGGGACGAGCTCCTACAATGAGCAGTTCTTC.